The present TCR beta chain was sequenced within a study of cytomegalovirus exposure and HLA in healthy donors. Overall study results and limits: In vitro assays verified that a few CMV-associated chains recognized CMV antigens specifically. Per published reports, the classifier diagnosed cytomegalovirus status with high specificity and sensitivity. Overall, approximately 150 TCR beta chains were annotated as cytomegalovirus-associated. While the bulk of TCR sequences proved rare, some public TCRs turned up in many donors.

Repertoires were generated with immunoSEQ multiplex PCR, while TCRdb's copy carries only in-frame clones and drops some. The sample shows roughly 300,000 clones, 80% to 90% of them seen only once. Germline CDR1 is SEHNR and CDR2 is FQNEAQ (reference sequence). V lost 4 bases and J 3 bases, leaving 9 bases between the germline ends. This CDR3 contains 13 residues. This clone was found a few times. Its antigen remains unidentified. The source of this sequence is a woman younger than 30 in good health and CMV-seronegative. Sequencing was carried out using PBMCs. The chain combines TRBV7-9 with TRBJ1-2, with D perhaps TRBD1 (6 bases). CDR3 residues: CASSWGGDYGYTF. The CDR3 region has the DNA TGTGCCAGCAGCTGGGGGGGCGACTATGGCTACACCTTC.